The 27 T cell receptor beta chains given below trace back to one sample, sequenced in a study of regulatory T cells in long-lasting Graves disease. Library construction for TCR beta used iRepertoire HTBI primers and Arm-PCR of CDR3 regions. Using its own MiXCR run on the multiplex PCR reads, TCRdb lists one record per CDR3 protein. The sample lists around 250,000 distinct CDR3 sequences; around 18% were seen once. Documented time point: newly diagnosed GD, antithyroid drugs for less than 3 months. RNA from PBMCs was the source of the TCR library. These data also formed part of another study, on T cells in Graves' hyperthyroidism and ophthalmopathy.

Source: peripheral blood mononuclear cells (PBMCs), taken at new diagnosis, from a patient treated with antithyroid drugs. These TCRs come from a woman in her 30s with Graves disease.

This clonotype was found many times. The chain employs TRBV6-1 and TRBJ1-4; D remains ambiguous. Germline V gene data show CDR1 as MNHNS and CDR2 as SASEGT. V dropped 8 bases and J dropped 7 bases, with 14 bases sitting between them. The CDR3 runs to 13 residues. CDR3 sequence (DNA): TGTGCCAGCTATAACCCTCCCGGTGAAAAACTGTTTTTT. Its translation is CASYNPPGEKLFF.

There are many counts of this clonotype. The chain employs TRBV6-1 and TRBJ1-2; tentatively, D is TRBD1 (6 bases). CDR3 length equals 15 residues. The germline V and J ends were trimmed by 2 bases and 5 bases, with 15 bases remaining between them. Germline CDR1 MNHNS, CDR2 SASEGT. The CDR3 region is CASSETLGRGYGYTF. The CDR3 DNA reads TGTGCCAGCAGTGAAACCCTCGGCAGGGGATATGGCTACACCTTC.

This clonotype has more than one count but fewer than ten. The chain has TRBV3-1 and TRBJ1-1; 7 bases match TRBD1. This CDR3 contains 13 residues. CDR1 is LGHDT and CDR2 is YNNKEL in the germline V gene (reference sequence). Trimming cost V 6 bases and J 5 bases; bases outside gene matches: 6. The CDR3 is CASSRTGETEAFF. CDR3 coding DNA: TGTGCCAGCAGTCGCACAGGGGAGACTGAAGCTTTCTTT.

The rearrangement uses TRBV28 and TRBJ2-5; tentative D call: TRBD2 (6 bases). From germline, CDR1 is MDHEN and CDR2 SYDVKM. With 2 bases removed from V and 1 base from J, the gap between germline ends came to 11 bases. The CDR3 has 15 residues. This chain's CDR3 is CASSLRSGGQETQYF. DNA for the CDR3: TGTGCCAGCAGTTTAAGGTCCGGGGGCCAAGAGACCCAGTACTTC.

This clonotype came up many times. The junction departs from the called germline gene at one end, perhaps through a read error. The J gene is TRBJ1-1, the V gene TRBV5-1; weak D call: TRBD1 (5 bases). Germline CDR1 is SGHRS and CDR2 is YFSETQ. The CDR3 is made up of 13 amino acids. The CDR3 protein is CASRTGGGSEAFF. The CDR3 nucleotides read TGTGCCAGCAGGACCGGGGGGGGGTCTGAAGCTTTCTTT.

This clonotype was observed at least ten times. This sequence joins TRBV3-1 and TRBJ2-7; D may be TRBD2 (5 bases). V dropped 1 base and J dropped 3 bases, with 10 bases sitting between them. The CDR3 covers 14 residues. Germline values: CDR1 LGHDT, CDR2 YNNKEL (reference sequence). Written as DNA, the CDR3 is TGTGCCAGCAGCCAAGTCTACGGGGACTACGAGCAGTACTTC. This encodes CASSQVYGDYEQYF.

Many counts were recorded for this clonotype. V gene TRBV6-5 combines with J gene TRBJ1-2; 11 bases match TRBD1. J was trimmed by 6 bases and V by 4 bases; bases with no gene match: 7. The CDR3 is made up of 15 amino acids. From germline, CDR1 is MNHEY and CDR2 SVGAGI. CDR3 region: CASSSIPGQGDGYTF. The CDR3 DNA sequence: TGTGCCAGCAGTTCGATACCGGGACAGGGGGATGGCTACACCTTC.

This clonotype was detected many times. V usage is TRBV20-1 and J usage is TRBJ2-7; D is perhaps TRBD1 or TRBD2 (5 bases each). The germline V and J ends were trimmed by 1 base and 7 bases, with 14 bases remaining between them. The CDR3 sequence is 13 residues long. Germline CDR1 reads DFQATT; CDR2 reads SNEGSKA (reference sequence). CDR3 amino acids: CSARGPGGNEQYF. The CDR3 DNA sequence: TGCAGTGCTAGAGGGCCTGGGGGTAATGAGCAGTACTTC.

This clonotype was seen repeatedly, ten times or more. The chain couples TRBV6-1 to TRBJ2-4; D ambiguous. V was cut by 7 bases and J by 8 bases, with 12 bases left in between. The CDR3 has 12 residues. CDR1 and CDR2 from the germline V gene are MNHNS and SASEGT. The CDR3 nucleotides read TGTGCCAGCAAGGCAGATTCGGACATTCAGTACTTC. Residues: CASKADSDIQYF.

The table lists this clonotype with many counts. The V call is TRBV4-1, the J call TRBJ2-5; D call uncertain. Trimming cost V 0 bases and J 4 bases, with 12 bases left between them. Germline CDR1 and CDR2: MGHRA and YSYEKL. The CDR3 has 15 amino acids. CDR3 bases: TGCGCCAGCAGCCAAGACGTAGTTCGTGGAGAGACCCAGTACTTC. Encoded protein: CASSQDVVRGETQYF.

Regarding this clonotype: Mismatch with germline at one junction end may stem from a read error. The CDR3 bases are TGTGCCAGCAGCTACAGGGGGCGGGACACAGATACGCGGTATTTT. Encoded protein: CASSYRGRDTDTRYF. This chain uses TRBV6-2 or TRBV6-3 with TRBJ2-3; TRBD1 matches at 9 bases. The CDR3 loop spans 15 amino acids. Per germline, CDR1 MNHEY and CDR2 SVGEGT.

The chain joins TRBV7-9 to TRBJ2-5; 10 bases match TRBD1. The CDR3 is 16 residues long. With V trimmed by 5 bases and J by 1 base, 7 bases remained unmatched. The germline V gene encodes CDR1 SEHNR and CDR2 FQNEAQ (reference sequence). The chain's CDR3 is CASSPRDRGIQETQYF. The CDR3 region has the DNA TGTGCCAGCAGCCCAAGGGACAGGGGAATCCAAGAGACCCAGTACTTC.

This clonotype was seen many times. The chain employs TRBV4-1 and TRBJ2-5, with D perhaps TRBD1 (5 bases). Germline lookup yields CDR1 MGHRA and CDR2 YSYEKL. The CDR3 length is 15 residues. The V end was cut by 3 bases, the J end by 2 bases, with 13 bases between. DNA of the CDR3: TGCGCCAGCAGCCAGTTCTTGACAGCGCAAGAGACCCAGTACTTC. It is translated as CASSQFLTAQETQYF.

This clonotype was picked up one time. The likely explanation is a read error, given a far larger clone one base away. The V and J genes are TRBV2 and TRBJ1-1; D remains ambiguous. Germline assignment: CDR1 SNHLY and CDR2 FYNNEI. Trimming took off 8 bases at V and 3 bases at J, with 16 bases between the two ends. The CDR3 is made up of 14 amino acids. The CDR3 here is CASGQGGRDTEAFF. The CDR3 DNA follows: TGTGCCAGCGGCCAAGGAGGGCGGGACACTGAAGCTTTCTTT.

This clonotype was seen at least ten times. This rearrangement joins TRBV29-1 to TRBJ2-3; the D is unclear. The CDR3 consists of 14 residues. V gave up 6 bases and J gave up 6 bases, with 19 bases separating them. CDR1 and CDR2 (germline): SQVTM, ANQGSEA. CDR3 coding DNA: TGCAGCGTGTCTTCCTATCTGATGATGGATACGCAGTATTTT. Its translation: CSVSSYLMMDTQYF.

This clonotype was seen once. With only one base between it and a far larger clone, this is likely a read error. DNA for the CDR3: TGTGCCAGCAGCTTGGGACAGGGGGCCTACGAGCAGTTCTTC. It yields the protein CASSLGQGAYEQFF. The V and J genes are TRBV11-2 and TRBJ2-1; 12 positions agree with TRBD1. The CDR3 sequence is 14 residues long. CDR1 and CDR2 (germline): SGHAT, FQNNGV. The J segment lost 10 bases and the V segment lost 3 bases, leaving 4 bases of the junction unmatched.

With respect to this clonotype: This may be a read error: a much more frequent sequence differs by one nucleotide. The genes are TRBV20-1 and TRBJ2-1, with D perhaps matching TRBD1 or TRBD2 (5 bases each). Germline values: CDR1 DFQATT, CDR2 SNEGSKA (reference sequence). The CDR3 loop spans 15 amino acids. V dropped 0 bases and J dropped 10 bases, with 19 bases sitting between them. The CDR3 DNA reads as TGCAGTGCTAGAGATCCGGGGACGAGGACCTACGAGCAGTTCTTC. Its protein is CSARDPGTRTYEQFF.

This clonotype was recorded many times. The V call is TRBV20-1, the J call TRBJ1-4, with unresolved D. Trimming pared 7 bases from V and 3 bases from J, leaving 9 bases between. This CDR3 is 12 amino acids long. The germline gives CDR1 DFQATT, CDR2 SNEGSKA (reference sequence). In nucleotides, the CDR3 is TGCAGTGTAGGAGGGTCTAATGAAAAACTGTTTTTT. Its translation: CSVGGSNEKLFF.

CDR3 in amino acids: CSARPRGRVVRGTEAFF. The CDR3 bases are TGCAGCGCCCGGCCGAGGGGGCGCGTCGTTCGTGGGACTGAAGCTTTCTTT. This sequence joins TRBV29-1 and TRBJ1-1, with 7 bases fitting TRBD1. Trimming removed 7 bases from V and 5 bases from J; junction bases left unmatched: 22. CDR3 size: 17 residues. Germline V lookup: CDR1 SQVTM, CDR2 ANQGSEA.

This clonotype came up many times. The chain couples TRBV18 to TRBJ2-7; the D gene is possibly TRBD2 (5 bases). V lost 6 bases and J lost 2, with 17 bases in between. The CDR3 is 15 residues long. CDR1 and CDR2 (germline): KGHSH, LQKENI. The CDR3 region has the DNA TGTGCCAGCTCCCCGCCGGCTCGAGGGCCCTACGAGCAGTACTTC. Its protein is CASSPPARGPYEQYF.

This clonotype occurred many times. An end of the junction differs from the germline gene, which may be a read error. V is TRBV5-1 and J is TRBJ1-1, with 8 bases aligning to TRBD1. Germline V gene sequence: CDR1 SGHRS, CDR2 YFSETQ. The CDR3 is 13 residues long. This CDR3 reads CASSLTGAFEAFF. The CDR3 DNA follows: TGTGCCAGCAGCTTGACAGGGGCCTTTGAAGCTTTCTTT.

This clonotype came up many times. The chain joins TRBV9 to TRBJ2-5, with D possibly TRBD1 on 5 matching bases. This CDR3 spans 16 amino acids. Germline CDR1 reads SGDLS; CDR2 reads YYNGEE. Deletions cut 4 bases from V and 2 bases from J, with 18 bases between. In nucleotides, the CDR3 is TGTGCCAGCAGCCCCTTTCAGGGATTGCTACAAGAGACCCAGTACTTC. This codes for CASSPFQGLLQETQYF.

The chain employs TRBV2 and TRBJ2-7, with D possibly being TRBD1 (6 bases). This CDR3 comprises 14 residues. Germline CDR1 and CDR2: SNHLY and FYNNEI. Trimming shortened V by 3 bases and J by 1 base, and 10 bases separated the two germline ends. Written as DNA, the CDR3 is TGTGCCAGCAGTGATTCGACAGGTTCCTACGAGCAGTACTTC. Encoded protein: CASSDSTGSYEQYF.

This clonotype was counted ten times or more. CDR3 in amino acids: CSARRGGANTEAFF. DNA of the CDR3: TGCAGTGCTAGAAGGGGGGGCGCGAACACTGAAGCTTTCTTT. The chain recombines TRBV20-1 with TRBJ1-1, with a weak D call TRBD1 (6 bases). V was pared by 2 bases and J by 1 base, with 11 bases between. The CDR3 is made up of 14 amino acids. In germline, CDR1 is DFQATT, CDR2 SNEGSKA (reference sequence).

This clonotype was seen many times. The genes are TRBV11-2 and TRBJ2-1, with D perhaps matching TRBD1 (5 bases). The V and J ends lost 7 bases and 0 bases respectively, with 10 bases between them. Germline assignment: CDR1 SGHAT and CDR2 FQNNGV. The length of the CDR3 is 14 residues. The CDR3 DNA follows: TGTGCCAGCACCCCCGACAGCTCCTACAATGAGCAGTTCTTC. It translates to CASTPDSSYNEQFF.

In this sample, this clonotype turned up many times. The CDR3 DNA sequence: TGTGCCAGCAGCCTCCTAGCGGGGGGTACAGATACGCAGTATTTT. Its protein product is CASSLLAGGTDTQYF. This sequence joins TRBV7-2 and TRBJ2-3; the match to TRBD2 covers 11 bases. Germline V CDR1 and CDR2: SGHTA, FQGNSA. V was clipped by 5 bases and J by 3 bases; unmatched bases: 4. This CDR3 has 15 amino acids. The full variable domain, with the rest looked up from reference TRBV7-2 and TRBJ2-3, is GAGVSQSPSNKVTEKGKDVELRCDPISGHTALYWYRQSLGQGLEFLIYFQGNSAPDKSGLPSDRFSAERTGGSVSTLTIQRTQQEDSAVYLCASSLLAGGTDTQYFGPGTRLTVL.

The rearrangement links TRBV12-3 or TRBV12-4 to TRBJ2-7; 9 nucleotides agree with TRBD2. CDR3 length: 16 residues. Trimming at V came to 4 bases and at J to 2 bases, leaving 9 bases not matched to a gene. This CDR3 is CASSSVAGEPPYEQYF. The DNA of the CDR3 is TGTGCCAGCAGTTCCGTAGCGGGGGAACCCCCCTACGAGCAGTACTTC.